This T cell receptor beta chain is drawn from a study of cytotoxic CD8 clonotypes in ibrutinib-treated CLL. Background on the study: There were 11 relapsed/refractory patients and about 15 treatment-naive patients, and some 18 were IGHV unmutated. Responses: around 25 partial, 2 complete; after median around 70 months, 14 stayed remitted, around twelve progressed. General study findings and limits: Clonality went up at the time of ibrutinib response, stayed stable in sustained remission, and later dropped back toward its baseline level at progression. Sampling times, which were not matched between the groups, differed between sustained-remission patients and progressing patients.

To note about this clone: Its antigen is unknown.

Assay used: immunoSEQ multiplex PCR; TCRdb lists only in-frame clones, some missing. Here the sample spans 150,000 or so clones, more than 75% being singletons. With 0 bases removed from V and 6 bases from J, the gap between germline ends came to 15 bases. The CDR3 has 16 amino acids. Germline values: CDR1 SGHNT, CDR2 YENEEA. Source: PBMCs, taken after 36 months of ibrutinib treatment. The source is a human donor with chronic lymphocytic leukemia. The V and J genes are TRBV11-3 and TRBJ2-1; D is possibly TRBD2 (5 bases). The CDR3 loop reads CASSLERWGAGNEQFF. The CDR3 region has the DNA TGTGCCAGCAGCTTAGAACGCTGGGGTGCGGGCAATGAGCAGTTCTTC.